This T cell receptor beta chain stems from a study of blood T cell repertoires in COVID-19 (dated by TCRdb to the early 2020s). Notes on the research overall: Samples from collaborators originated in the United States, Italy and Spain and spanned both the acute and convalescent phases of COVID-19. The material from the prospective study consisted of cDNA or gDNA derived from T cells, B-cell-depleted T cells, or PBMCs. Deeply sampled blood TCRbeta repertoires from subjects exposed to, actively infected with, or recovered from COVID-19 were included in the dataset. The repertoires were released in a freely available public database meant as a resource for research on the immune response to SARS-CoV-2. The samples were drawn from two sources: the first 160 participants of the ongoing ImmuneRACE study, and 1,000 to 1,500 subjects contributed by 6 global collaborators. Nearly every sample came with metadata listing a de-identified subject ID, COVID-19 status, age in years and sex. Where available, HLA class I and class II types were obtained from metadata supplied by the sample provider rather than from assay-based typing.

Including cysteine and phenylalanine, the CDR3 has 12 amino acids. Only the CDR3 DNA stays, 36 bases, in frame from base 1. The junction carries 8 bases between V and J, which are trimmed by 5 bases and 3 bases respectively. Sequences SGHAT (CDR1) and FQNNGV (CDR2) are obtained from the germline V gene. One collaborating source in Seattle enrolled patients while the patients were actively infected and followed the patients over time throughout the course of disease. Whole blood was collected in K2EDTA tubes by collaborating institutions according to the institutions' own protocols. For TCRbeta analysis, collaborators shipped samples as frozen whole blood, isolated PBMCs, or DNA extracted from either of those sample types. The research as a whole found: How much clinical and demographic metadata was included differed by source and by participant, and the metadata was provided uncurated.

A note on this clone: This clone's antigen is unknown. No qualities accompany the bases; no much larger clone lies one base away.

The immunoSEQ Assay, a bias-controlled multiplex PCR, was used to amplify TCRbeta CDR3 regions from genomic DNA. Per the authors' processing: Within the assay, amplification of reference gene primers was used to estimate how many nucleated cells each sample contained. To quantify the absolute abundance of each unique TCRbeta CDR3 rearrangement, sequence reads were collapsed and filtered. For each sample, productive Simpson clonality was calculated by taking the square root of Simpson's diversity index across productive rearrangements. Not all clones reach the TCRdb copy of this immuneACCESS table, which keeps in-frame sequences only. Checked studies attribute under half of the gap to unresolved V genes and leave the rest unexplained. Clonal size and the V and J genes are those of that table, whereas D and trimming came from the DNA. This sample comprises 250,000 to 300,000 clones, 90% of them detected only once. 2.1% of the sample comes from the top ten.

The sequence was collected from a woman aged 60 to 75 with COVID-19, enrolled during active disease. Recombination connected TRBV11-2 to TRBJ2-7, with an unclear D gene assignment. The specimen was peripheral blood. The CDR3 loop reads CASSTVGYEQYF. The DNA sequence is TGTGCCAGCAGCACAGTTGGCTACGAGCAGTACTTC.